Listed here are 23 T cell receptor beta chains from one sample, sequenced in a study of early T cells in non-severe SARS-CoV-2 infection. MiXCR, applied by TCRdb to the 5' RACE reads, yields one record per CDR3 protein. This sample yields about 64,000 distinct CDR3 sequences, of which about 12% are seen a single time; over 1.2% belongs to the top ten. Sample: whole blood, taken at baseline. The receptors shown here come from an adult who was a healthcare worker with PCR-confirmed SARS-CoV-2 infection or an uninfected control (not recorded which).

J is TRBJ2-7 and V is TRBV10-3, with 12 bases lining up with TRBD2. Germline loops: CDR1 ENHRY, CDR2 SYGVKD. V shed 4 bases and J 1 base; nucleotides not matched to a gene: 5. The CDR3 is 16 amino acids. The CDR3 bases are TGTGCCATCAGTGGGGGACTAGCGGGCGTATCCTACGAGCAGTACTTC. Translated, it gives CAISGGLAGVSYEQYF.

This clonotype was recorded a few times. The rearrangement joins TRBV28 to TRBJ2-3, with TRBD2 matching 7 bases. The CDR3 has 16 residues. Germline CDR1 and CDR2: MDHEN and SYDVKM. The ends lost 4 bases at V and 0 bases at J; junction bases unmatched: 7. The CDR3 nucleotides read TGTGCCAGCAGTTCCCCTAGCGGAGCTAGCACAGATACGCAGTATTTT. Protein product: CASSSPSGASTDTQYF.

V is TRBV11-2 and J is TRBJ2-7; D is uncertain. The CDR3 length is 14 residues. Germline CDR1 is SGHAT and CDR2 is FQNNGV. V shed 5 bases and J shed 0 bases, with 11 bases lying between them. The DNA for the CDR3 is TGTGCCAGCAGCCTCACACCGAGCTCCTACGAGCAGTACTTC. This encodes CASSLTPSSYEQYF.

The chain employs TRBV29-1 and TRBJ2-1, with 7 bases matching TRBD2. CDR1 and CDR2 from the germline V gene are SQVTM and ANQGSEA. V lost 8 bases and J lost 5; bases outside the gene matches: 9. This CDR3 contains 13 residues. CDR3 amino acids: CSYRSGTDNEQFF. CDR3 nucleotide sequence: TGCAGCTATAGAAGCGGGACTGACAATGAGCAGTTCTTC.

This clonotype was detected ten times or more. The chain carries TRBV10-3 and TRBJ1-3; D possibly corresponds to TRBD1 (5 bases). The ends were cut back, 6 bases at V and 0 bases at J, with 9 bases in the middle. Germline lookup yields CDR1 ENHRY and CDR2 SYGVKD. The CDR3 consists of 14 residues. The CDR3 loop is CAIRGLFSGNTIYF. The CDR3 bases are TGTGCCATCAGGGGACTCTTCTCTGGAAACACCATATATTTT.

The chain combines TRBV7-9 with TRBJ1-2, with D perhaps matching TRBD1 (5 bases). CDR1 SEHNR and CDR2 FQNEAQ come from the germline V gene (reference sequence). V was shortened by 4 bases and J by 0 bases, with 6 bases between the two germline ends. The CDR3 covers 13 residues. CDR3 in amino acids: CASSWTTNYGYTF. In nucleotides, the CDR3 is TGTGCCAGCAGCTGGACAACTAACTATGGCTACACCTTC.

This sequence joins TRBV6-1 and TRBJ2-3; 7 bases match TRBD1. CDR1 and CDR2 from the germline V gene are MNHNS and SASEGT. Germline trimming cut 5 bases from V and 2 bases from J; bases unmatched to any gene: 7. The CDR3 contains 15 residues. The CDR3 sequence is CASSQRDRNTDTQYF. CDR3 DNA: TGTGCCAGCAGTCAAAGGGACAGAAACACAGATACGCAGTATTTT.

V is TRBV30 and J is TRBJ2-5, with unresolved D. The germline CDR1 and CDR2 sequences are GTSNPN and SVGIG (reference sequence). V lost 5 bases to trimming and J lost 4 bases, with 5 bases between them. The CDR3 covers 10 residues. CDR3 sequence: CAWGRETQYF. DNA of the CDR3: TGTGCCTGGGGTCGAGAGACCCAGTACTTC.

This clonotype was seen ten or more times. The chain links TRBV18 to TRBJ1-4; D is unresolved. This CDR3 is built from 15 residues. V gave up 1 base and J gave up 7 bases, with 13 bases separating them. Germline-derived CDR1 and CDR2 are KGHSH and LQKENI. DNA for the CDR3: TGTGCCAGCTCACCACGGTGGGCCAGACGTGAAAAACTGTTTTTT. It codes for CASSPRWARREKLFF.

The chain carries TRBV11-2 and TRBJ2-5, with 9 bases identical to TRBD2. J gave up 4 bases and V 4 bases, and 4 bases lay outside the gene matches. Germline V lookup: CDR1 SGHAT, CDR2 FQNNGV. This CDR3 has 14 residues. The CDR3 DNA is TGTGCCAGCAGCTCGCCACTAGCGGGAGAGACCCAGTACTTC. Translating it yields CASSSPLAGETQYF.

This clonotype was observed many times. This sequence joins TRBV20-1 and TRBJ1-2; D might be TRBD1 (5 bases). CDR3 length: 15 residues. V lost 6 bases, J lost 4 bases, and 21 bases lay in between. Per the germline V gene, CDR1 is DFQATT and CDR2 is SNEGSKA (reference sequence). This CDR3 is CSAVGRQGDAYGYTF. CDR3 coding DNA: TGCAGTGCCGTGGGGAGGCAGGGAGATGCCTATGGCTACACCTTC.

This clonotype was counted only a few times. The V gene is TRBV5-1, the J gene TRBJ2-6; no clear D gene. Germline V gene lookup returns CDR1 SGHRS and CDR2 YFSETQ. This CDR3 is built from 14 residues. V was pared by 5 bases and J by 2 bases, with 8 bases between. The CDR3 protein is CASRFGPGANVLTF. The CDR3 DNA follows: TGCGCCAGCAGGTTTGGTCCTGGGGCCAACGTCCTGACTTTC.

With regard to this clonotype: An end of the junction differs from the germline gene, which may be a read error. The chain recombines TRBV7-2 with TRBJ1-1; 7 bases are a match to TRBD1. CDR3 length: 14 residues. Per germline, CDR1 SGHTA and CDR2 FQGNSA. CDR3 sequence reads: CGSSLVGQSIEAFF. CDR3 DNA sequence: TGTGGCAGCAGCTTAGTGGGACAGTCGATTGAAGCTTTCTTT.

The sample holds many counts of this clonotype. V gene TRBV7-8 combines with J gene TRBJ2-2; 8 positions match TRBD1. Trimming removed 5 bases from V and 7 bases from J; junction bases left unmatched: 12. CDR1 is SGHVS, CDR2 FQNEAQ, per germline. The CDR3 has 16 residues. The CDR3 DNA reads as TGTGCCAGCAGCCGTCTCCGGACAGGGTCCCACGGGGAGCTGTTTTTT. Translated, it gives CASSRLRTGSHGELFF.

This sequence joins TRBV20-1 and TRBJ1-1; D is unresolved. Germline loops: CDR1 DFQATT, CDR2 SNEGSKA (reference sequence). Between the trimmed V and J ends, which lost 5 bases and 1 base, there was a span of 8 bases. The CDR3 has 12 amino acids. CDR3 residues: CSAEVGNTEAFF. In DNA, the CDR3 is TGCAGTGCTGAAGTAGGGAACACTGAAGCTTTCTTT.

The genes are TRBV3-1 and TRBJ2-1, with TRBD2 identical over 8 bases. After removal of 4 bases from V and 4 bases from J, the junction contained 9 bases not matched to a gene. Germline loops: CDR1 LGHDT, CDR2 YNNKEL (reference sequence). The CDR3 length is 16 residues. The DNA for the CDR3 is TGTGCCAGCAGCCCCATCCGAGCGGGAGTATACAATGAGCAGTTCTTC. Translation: CASSPIRAGVYNEQFF.

The rearrangement joins TRBV6-1 to TRBJ1-1; D is perhaps TRBD1 (6 bases). Trimming shortened V by 2 bases and J by 1 base, and 11 bases separated the two germline ends. Germline assignment: CDR1 MNHNS and CDR2 SASEGT. The CDR3 has 15 residues. The CDR3 bases are TGTGCCAGCAGTGAATTGGGGGCGCGGAACACTGAAGCTTTCTTT. It translates to CASSELGARNTEAFF.

The chain has TRBV11-2 and TRBJ1-3; D unclear. Germline loops: CDR1 SGHAT, CDR2 FQNNGV. V was trimmed by 5 bases and J by 3 bases, leaving 14 bases between them. The CDR3 spans 15 residues. Here the CDR3 DNA reads TGTGCCAGCAGCCCTACGGTAGGGCATGGAAACACCATATATTTT. Encoded protein: CASSPTVGHGNTIYF.

This clonotype was seen ten or more times. J is TRBJ2-6 and V is TRBV19; 8 bases agree with TRBD1. Germline V gene data show CDR1 as LNHDA and CDR2 as SQIVND (reference sequence). V lost 10 bases to trimming and J lost 4 bases; unmatched junction nucleotides: 9. The CDR3 has 15 residues. The CDR3 sequence: CATTQDRVGANVLTF. CDR3 DNA: TGTGCCACCACACAGGACAGGGTCGGGGCCAACGTCCTGACTTTC.

The CDR3 sequence is CASSRSLYVGGNEKLFF. Written as DNA, the CDR3 is TGTGCCAGCAGCCGATCCCTTTATGTCGGGGGTAATGAAAAACTGTTTTTT. The chain links TRBV7-9 to TRBJ1-4; TRBD1 might be the D (5 bases). V lost 5 bases to trimming and J lost 4 bases, with 20 bases between them. From germline, CDR1 is SEHNR and CDR2 FQNEAQ (reference sequence). This CDR3 contains 17 residues.

The V and J genes are TRBV7-2 and TRBJ2-5, with TRBD2 as a possible D gene (5 bases). The CDR3 contains 15 residues. Trimming cost V 1 base and J 5 bases, with 14 bases left between them. CDR1 and CDR2 from the germline V gene are SGHTA and FQGNSA. The CDR3 DNA is TGTGCCAGCAGCTTAGATTCGAGGGATGGTGAGACCCAGTACTTC. Amino acids: CASSLDSRDGETQYF.

This clonotype has more than one count but fewer than ten. The chain has TRBV19 and TRBJ2-3; 9 bases are a match to TRBD2. V shed 4 bases, J shed 2 bases, and the junction held 7 bases outside the gene matches. This CDR3 has 16 residues. From germline, CDR1 is LNHDA and CDR2 SQIVND (reference sequence). The CDR3 loop reads CASSTVAGELTDTQYF. In DNA form, the CDR3 reads TGTGCCAGTAGTACCGTAGCGGGGGAGCTCACAGATACGCAGTATTTT.

This clonotype was detected a few times. The genes are TRBV19 and TRBJ2-5; 9 nucleotides agree with TRBD2. Germline V CDR1 and CDR2: LNHDA, SQIVND (reference sequence). The CDR3 has 15 residues. V shed 5 bases and J 5 bases; nucleotides not matched to a gene: 9. The CDR3 coding sequence is TGTGCCAGTAGTCCCCAGACTAGCGGAGGGGAGACCCAGTACTTC. As protein: CASSPQTSGGETQYF.